A single sample gave rise to the 26 T cell receptor beta chains below, sequenced in a study of T cell responses to AZD1222 COVID-19 vaccine. TCRdb's table, derived via immunoSEQ multiplex PCR, lists solely in-frame clones and lacks some. Here the sample spans about 110,000 clones, roughly 88% being singletons. The material sequenced was peripheral blood, taken on day 0 of AZD1222 vaccination. The origin of the receptors is an adult in good health.

The chain joins TRBV5-1 to TRBJ2-1, with 10 bases matching TRBD2. Per the germline V gene, CDR1 is SGHRS and CDR2 is YFSETQ. V lost 3 bases, J lost 7 bases, and 13 bases stayed unmatched. The CDR3 loop spans 17 amino acids. The CDR3 reads CASSWDEAGGPRNEQFF. The CDR3 DNA reads as TGCGCCAGCAGCTGGGACGAAGCGGGAGGGCCTAGAAATGAGCAGTTCTTC.

The chain uses TRBV28 and TRBJ1-1; a weak D match, TRBD1 (6 bases). The germline V gene encodes CDR1 MDHEN and CDR2 SYDVKM. The V end was cut by 8 bases, the J end by 3 bases, with 19 bases between. The CDR3 length is 15 residues. DNA for the CDR3: TGTGCCAGCGCTGGAGGGGGGACTCTCGACACTGAAGCTTTCTTT. Translated, it gives CASAGGGTLDTEAFF.

The gene calls are TRBV7-9 and TRBJ1-4; D gene uncertain. Germline V gene lookup returns CDR1 SEHNR and CDR2 FQNEAQ (reference sequence). The V and J ends lost 5 bases and 4 bases respectively, with 17 bases between them. CDR3 size: 16 residues. The CDR3 spells CASSPGRSLDNEKLFF. The CDR3 bases are TGTGCCAGCAGCCCAGGACGGTCGCTGGATAATGAAAAACTGTTTTTT.

The V call is TRBV25-1, the J call TRBJ2-1, with D unresolved. Trimming removed 6 bases from V and 12 bases from J, with 18 bases in between. The germline gives CDR1 MGHDK, CDR2 SYGVNS. The CDR3 spans 13 residues. This CDR3 reads CASRPPERPGQFF. CDR3 nucleotide sequence: TGTGCCAGCAGACCCCCGGAGCGACCGGGGCAGTTCTTC.

This chain connects TRBV28 to TRBJ2-7; 7 bases map to TRBD2. CDR1 and CDR2 (germline): MDHEN, SYDVKM. There are 15 residues in the CDR3. J lost 2 bases, V lost 7 bases, and 11 bases had no gene match. CDR3 sequence: CASTAGASGTYEQYF. CDR3 in DNA: TGTGCCAGCACAGCTGGGGCTAGCGGCACCTACGAGCAGTACTTC.

The gene calls are TRBV10-2 and TRBJ1-6; unclear D gene. Germline V gene sequence: CDR1 WSHSY, CDR2 SAAADI. The V gene lost 6 bases and the J gene lost 15 bases, with 18 bases spanning the gap. CDR3 length: 13 residues. In nucleotides, the CDR3 is TGCGCCAGCAGGCCCGTGCAGGACCAGCTCCTCCACTTT. It encodes CASRPVQDQLLHF.

The chain combines TRBV9 with TRBJ2-3, with D hard to call. Germline CDR1 SGDLS, CDR2 YYNGEE. The CDR3 has 14 residues. V was shortened by 4 bases and J by 6 bases, with 15 bases between the two germline ends. As DNA, the CDR3 is TGTGCCAGCAGCCCCATCGATAAGACGGATACGCAGTATTTT. This sequence encodes CASSPIDKTDTQYF.

This chain joins TRBV6-6 and TRBJ1-2; D might be TRBD1 (5 bases). The V end lost 2 bases, the J end lost 8 bases, and 12 bases lay between the germline ends. This CDR3 has 13 residues. CDR1 MNHNY and CDR2 SVGAGI come from the germline V gene (reference sequence). The CDR3 sequence: CASSYGGGDGYTF. The CDR3 coding sequence is TGTGCCAGCAGTTACGGCGGGGGGGACGGCTACACCTTC.

The gene calls are TRBV28 and TRBJ1-2, with TRBD1 matching 8 bases. V lost 6 bases to trimming and J lost 6 bases; unmatched junction nucleotides: 9. This CDR3 spans 14 amino acids. The germline V gene encodes CDR1 MDHEN and CDR2 SYDVKM. The CDR3 coding sequence is TGTGCCAGCAGCCCCGGGGACAGGACAAATGGCTACACCTTC. Protein sequence: CASSPGDRTNGYTF.

The genes are TRBV20-1 and TRBJ1-2, with no clear D. The CDR3 is made up of 11 amino acids. With 7 bases removed from V and 4 bases from J, the gap between germline ends came to 10 bases. Per germline, CDR1 DFQATT and CDR2 SNEGSKA (reference sequence). Here the CDR3 DNA reads TGCAGTGTCCCGCAGGTCTATGGCTACACCTTC. This codes for CSVPQVYGYTF.

V usage is TRBV10-3 and J usage is TRBJ2-1; D remains unclear. The CDR3 covers 11 residues. Trimming shortened V by 6 bases and J by 10 bases, and 10 bases separated the two germline ends. Per the germline V gene, CDR1 is ENHRY and CDR2 is SYGVKD. The CDR3 protein is CAISPEGEQFF. The DNA of the CDR3 is TGTGCCATCAGCCCCGAAGGGGAGCAGTTCTTC.

The V and J genes are TRBV15 and TRBJ1-1; tentatively, D is TRBD1 (5 bases). The CDR3 loop spans 15 amino acids. The V gene's germline CDR1 is LNHNV and CDR2 YYDKDF (reference sequence). The ends were cut back, 3 bases at V and 2 bases at J, with 13 bases in the middle. CDR3 nucleotides: TGTGCCACCAGCAGGGACGTCGGGGGTAACACTGAAGCTTTCTTT. Protein: CATSRDVGGNTEAFF.

The rearrangement links TRBV6-5 to TRBJ2-7; D call uncertain. CDR3 length: 14 amino acids. V was pared by 5 bases and J by 6 bases, with 17 bases between. The germline V gene has CDR1 MNHEY and CDR2 SVGAGI. CDR3 in DNA: TGTGCCAGCAGTCCCTCCGGGCCCCATGCCGAGCAGTACTTC. The encoded protein is CASSPSGPHAEQYF.

This rearrangement joins TRBV5-5 to TRBJ2-7; D uncertain. Germline V gene data show CDR1 as SGHKS and CDR2 as YYEKEE (reference sequence). There are 12 residues in the CDR3. With 4 bases removed from V and 6 bases from J, the gap between germline ends came to 11 bases. CDR3 residues: CASSGLWGEQYF. In DNA form, the CDR3 reads TGTGCCAGCAGCGGCCTCTGGGGCGAGCAGTACTTC.

The CDR3 DNA is TGTGCCAGCAGCTTGGGCTATGGCTACACCTTC. It is translated as CASSLGYGYTF. The V and J genes are TRBV5-6 and TRBJ1-2; D call uncertain. Trimming removed 0 bases from V and 4 bases from J, with 1 base in between. Germline V gives CDR1 SGHDT, CDR2 YYEEEE. This CDR3 spans 11 amino acids.

This chain links TRBV11-2 with TRBJ2-7; 7 bases are shared with TRBD1. Germline values: CDR1 SGHAT, CDR2 FQNNGV. J was trimmed by 2 bases and V by 1 base; bases with no gene match: 5. CDR3 length: 15 residues. The CDR3 sequence: CASSLGQGVPYEQYF. The CDR3 DNA reads as TGTGCCAGCAGCTTAGGGCAGGGGGTTCCCTACGAGCAGTACTTC.

V gene TRBV7-9 combines with J gene TRBJ2-5; 10 positions match TRBD2. This CDR3 region has 15 residues. V was clipped by 6 bases and J by 1 base; unmatched bases: 5. Germline lookup yields CDR1 SEHNR and CDR2 FQNEAQ (reference sequence). CDR3 region: CASRPGLARQETQYF. CDR3 coding DNA: TGTGCCAGCAGACCGGGACTAGCGCGCCAAGAGACCCAGTACTTC.

This CDR3 reads CASSIEGSGTGELFF. In DNA, the CDR3 is TGTGCCAGTAGTATAGAGGGGTCTGGGACCGGGGAGCTGTTTTTT. The chain links TRBV19 to TRBJ2-2; D gene ambiguous. The V and J ends lost 0 bases and 5 bases respectively, with 10 bases between them. Germline values: CDR1 LNHDA, CDR2 SQIVND (reference sequence). The CDR3 covers 15 residues.

This clone came up once. V usage is TRBV30 and J usage is TRBJ1-6, with a possible D match to TRBD1 (6 bases). The V and J ends lost 5 bases and 9 bases respectively, with 14 bases between them. The germline V gene has CDR1 GTSNPN and CDR2 SVGIG (reference sequence). The CDR3 consists of 13 residues. CDR3 loop: CAWDRLGFSPLHF. Here the CDR3 DNA reads TGTGCCTGGGACAGGTTGGGTTTTTCACCCCTCCACTTT.

The CDR3 is CASSRDTGIYNEQFF. CDR3 nucleotide sequence: TGTGCCAGCAGTAGAGACACAGGAATTTACAATGAGCAGTTCTTC. The gene calls are TRBV6-5 and TRBJ2-1; D might be TRBD1 (5 bases). The V and J ends lost 5 bases and 4 bases respectively, with 15 bases between them. Germline V gives CDR1 MNHEY, CDR2 SVGAGI. The CDR3 is 15 residues long.

The chain links TRBV19 to TRBJ2-1; TRBD2 matches at 7 bases. CDR3 length: 15 residues. Trimming cost V 2 bases and J 3 bases; bases outside gene matches: 4. Per germline, CDR1 LNHDA and CDR2 SQIVND (reference sequence). The CDR3 is CASSIRGVDYNEQFF. In DNA, the CDR3 is TGTGCCAGTAGTATACGGGGGGTCGACTACAATGAGCAGTTCTTC.

The V gene is TRBV4-2, the J gene TRBJ2-7, with unresolved D. V lost 4 bases and J lost 5, with 15 bases in between. This CDR3 has 14 amino acids. The germline V gene has CDR1 LGHNA and CDR2 YNFKEQ. CDR3 in DNA: TGTGCCAGCAGCCGCCCCCGCGAGATCCACGAGCAGTACTTC. Protein sequence: CASSRPREIHEQYF.

The chain employs TRBV7-2 and TRBJ1-1, with 9 nucleotides matching TRBD1. With V trimmed by 5 bases and J by 6 bases, 4 bases remained unmatched. The germline gives CDR1 SGHTA, CDR2 FQGNSA. The CDR3 is made up of 13 amino acids. CDR3 protein: CASSPRQGAEAFF. In nucleotides, the CDR3 is TGTGCCAGCAGCCCGCGACAGGGGGCTGAAGCTTTCTTT.

The chain is built from TRBV14 and TRBJ2-7; 10 bases map to TRBD2. CDR1 is SGHDN and CDR2 is FVKESK in the germline V gene. Losses at the gene ends were 4 bases for V and 12 bases for J; bases not matched to a gene: 18. This CDR3 is 16 amino acids long. The DNA of the CDR3 is TGTGCCAGCAGCCGGTCGGATAGAGCGGGAGGGGCTGCTAGGTACTTC. It is translated as CASSRSDRAGGAARYF.

This chain connects TRBV11-2 to TRBJ2-2, with no clear D. Trimming took off 2 bases at V and 0 bases at J, with 7 bases between the two ends. Per germline, CDR1 SGHAT and CDR2 FQNNGV. The CDR3 runs to 15 residues. In nucleotides, the CDR3 is TGTGCCAGCAGCTTATTTGATTCGAACACCGGGGAGCTGTTTTTT. It encodes CASSLFDSNTGELFF.

The chain couples TRBV6-5 to TRBJ1-1, with D possibly being TRBD1 (5 bases). V was clipped by 8 bases and J by 4 bases, with 14 bases between them. CDR3 length: 13 amino acids. CDR1 and CDR2 (germline): MNHEY, SVGAGI. CDR3 residues: CASLWGPVTEAFF. The CDR3, as DNA: TGTGCCAGCCTGTGGGGCCCGGTCACTGAAGCTTTCTTT.